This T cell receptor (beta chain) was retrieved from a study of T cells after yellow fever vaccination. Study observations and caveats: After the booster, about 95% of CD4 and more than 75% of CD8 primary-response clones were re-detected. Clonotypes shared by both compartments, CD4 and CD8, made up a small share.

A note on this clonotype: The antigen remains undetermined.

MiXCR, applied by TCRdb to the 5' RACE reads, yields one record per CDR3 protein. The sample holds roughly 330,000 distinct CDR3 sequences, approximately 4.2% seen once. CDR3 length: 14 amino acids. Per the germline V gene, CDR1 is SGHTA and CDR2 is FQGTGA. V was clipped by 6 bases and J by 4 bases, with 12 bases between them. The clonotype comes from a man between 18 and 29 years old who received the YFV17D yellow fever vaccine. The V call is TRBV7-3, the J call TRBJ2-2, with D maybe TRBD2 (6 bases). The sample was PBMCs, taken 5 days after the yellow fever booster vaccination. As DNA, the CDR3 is TGTGCCAGCAGAGACAAAGCGGGCACCGGGGAGCTGTTTTTT. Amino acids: CASRDKAGTGELFF.